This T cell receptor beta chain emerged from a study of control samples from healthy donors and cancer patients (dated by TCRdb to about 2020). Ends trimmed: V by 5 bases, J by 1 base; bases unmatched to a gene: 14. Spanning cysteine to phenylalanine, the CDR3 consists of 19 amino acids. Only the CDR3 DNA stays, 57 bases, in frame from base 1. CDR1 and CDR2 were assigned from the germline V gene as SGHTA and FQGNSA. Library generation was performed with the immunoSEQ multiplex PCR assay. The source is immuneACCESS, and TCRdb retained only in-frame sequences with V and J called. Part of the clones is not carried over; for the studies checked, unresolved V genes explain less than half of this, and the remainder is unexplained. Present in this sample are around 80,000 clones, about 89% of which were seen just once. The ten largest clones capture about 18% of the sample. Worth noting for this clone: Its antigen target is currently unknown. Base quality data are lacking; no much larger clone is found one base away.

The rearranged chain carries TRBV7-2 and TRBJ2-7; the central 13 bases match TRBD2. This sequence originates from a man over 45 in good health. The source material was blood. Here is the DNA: TGTGCCAGCAGCCCTAGAGGCACTAGCGGGAGGGCCGGGTCCTACGAGCAGTACTTC. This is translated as CASSPRGTSGRAGSYEQYF.